The rows below give T cell receptor beta chains drawn from one sample of a study of Ad26.COV2.S vaccination and SARS-CoV-2 variants. The protocol was immunoSEQ multiplex PCR, while the TCRdb copy is restricted to in-frame clones and leaves out a portion. The table shows approximately 450,000 clones, with about nine tenths occurring only once. The sequences come from peripheral blood, collected in a trial of Ad26.COV2.S vaccine versus placebo. The receptors here all came from a person between 18 and 65 years old who received the Ad26.COV2.S COVID-19 vaccine or a placebo. CDR3s include the opening cysteine and the closing phenylalanine or tryptophan. D genes are given only for firm matches. Clone sizes are given selectively: once, few, many, or a class where the clone is expanded.

cdr3_aa: CASSLVRTEKLFF
cdr3_nt: TGTGCCAGCAGTTTGGTTAGAACTGAAAAACTGTTTTTT
clone_size: .
j_call: TRBJ1-4
d_call: .
v_call: TRBV28

cdr3_aa: CASSLGVTGPHETQYF
cdr3_nt: TGTGCCAGCAGTTTAGGTGTAACGGGGCCCCATGAGACCCAGTACTTC
clone_size: .
j_call: TRBJ2-5
d_call: .
v_call: TRBV27

cdr3_aa: CASGGVGITGELFF
cdr3_nt: TGTGCCTCGGGCGGCGTAGGGATCACCGGGGAGCTGTTTTTT
clone_size: .
j_call: TRBJ2-2
d_call: .
v_call: TRBV19

cdr3_aa: CAISAAGMGTQYF
cdr3_nt: TGTGCCATCAGTGCGGCAGGGATGGGGACCCAGTACTTC
clone_size: .
j_call: TRBJ2-5
d_call: .
v_call: TRBV10-3

cdr3_aa: CASSRTGANTGELFF
cdr3_nt: TGTGCTAGCAGCCGGACAGGGGCCAACACCGGGGAGCTGTTTTTT
clone_size: .
j_call: TRBJ2-2
d_call: TRBD1
v_call: TRBV7-7

cdr3_aa: CAITLQGAGQIYTF
cdr3_nt: TGTGCCATCACCCTACAGGGGGCAGGCCAAATCTACACCTTC
clone_size: .
j_call: TRBJ1-2
d_call: TRBD1
v_call: TRBV19

cdr3_aa: CASSAKTGEVETQYF
cdr3_nt: TGTGCCAGCAGCGCCAAGACAGGGGAGGTGGAGACCCAGTACTTC
clone_size: .
j_call: TRBJ2-5
d_call: TRBD1
v_call: TRBV7-8

cdr3_aa: CASSSGTVPGELFF
cdr3_nt: TGCGCCAGCAGTTCCGGGACAGTGCCCGGGGAGCTGTTTTTT
clone_size: .
j_call: TRBJ2-2
d_call: TRBD1
v_call: TRBV10-1

cdr3_aa: CASSLLQRQPQHF
cdr3_nt: TGTGCCAGCAGCTTGTTGCAGCGCCAGCCCCAGCATTTT
clone_size: few
j_call: TRBJ1-5
d_call: .
v_call: TRBV5-8

cdr3_aa: CASSLARLAERLSYNEQFF
cdr3_nt: TGTGCCAGCAGCTTAGCAAGACTAGCGGAGAGGCTCTCCTACAATGAGCAGTTCTTC
clone_size: .
j_call: TRBJ2-1
d_call: TRBD2
v_call: TRBV7-9

cdr3_aa: CASSLYQDTQYF
cdr3_nt: TGTGCCAGCAGCTTATACCAAGATACGCAGTATTTT
clone_size: .
j_call: TRBJ2-3
d_call: .
v_call: TRBV7-2

cdr3_aa: CAISESRGGASTDTQYF
cdr3_nt: TGTGCCATCAGTGAGTCGCGGGGGGGAGCTAGCACAGATACGCAGTATTTT
clone_size: once
j_call: TRBJ2-3
d_call: TRBD2
v_call: TRBV10-3

cdr3_aa: CASSPGTSGTYEQYF
cdr3_nt: TGTGCCAGCAGCCCGGGGACTAGCGGGACCTACGAGCAGTACTTC
clone_size: .
j_call: TRBJ2-7
d_call: TRBD2
v_call: TRBV11-3

cdr3_aa: CASSQGTVGFYEQYF
cdr3_nt: TGTGCCAGCAGCCAAGGGACAGTCGGTTTCTACGAGCAGTACTTC
clone_size: .
j_call: TRBJ2-7
d_call: .
v_call: TRBV3-1/TRBV3-2

cdr3_aa: CASSVHTYNEQFF
cdr3_nt: TGTGCCAGCAGCGTACATACTTACAATGAGCAGTTCTTC
clone_size: .
j_call: TRBJ2-1
d_call: .
v_call: TRBV9

cdr3_aa: CASSQDVAGGSTDTQYF
cdr3_nt: TGTGCCAGCAGCCAAGATGTAGCGGGAGGGTCCACAGATACGCAGTATTTT
clone_size: .
j_call: TRBJ2-3
d_call: TRBD2
v_call: TRBV4-2

cdr3_aa: CASRQGAAGELFF
cdr3_nt: TGTGCCAGCAGACAGGGGGCGGCCGGGGAGCTGTTTTTT
clone_size: .
j_call: TRBJ2-2
d_call: TRBD1
v_call: TRBV9

cdr3_aa: CASSPTSGGQYF
cdr3_nt: TGTGCCAGCAGCCCGACGTCCGGGGGGCAGTATTTT
clone_size: .
j_call: TRBJ2-3
d_call: .
v_call: TRBV6-5

cdr3_aa: CASRRLTYPSYEQYF
cdr3_nt: TGTGCCAGCAGGCGACTGACTTATCCCTCCTACGAGCAGTACTTC
clone_size: .
j_call: TRBJ2-7
d_call: .
v_call: TRBV6-5

cdr3_aa: CSVDYPPGLSYEQYF
cdr3_nt: TGCAGCGTTGACTATCCCCCGGGACTCTCCTACGAGCAGTACTTC
clone_size: .
j_call: TRBJ2-7
d_call: .
v_call: TRBV29-1

cdr3_aa: CASSLRTSGYNEQFF
cdr3_nt: TGCGCCAGCAGCCTCAGGACTAGCGGCTACAATGAGCAGTTCTTC
clone_size: .
j_call: TRBJ2-1
d_call: TRBD2
v_call: TRBV5-1

cdr3_aa: CASSPGLVNYEQYF
cdr3_nt: TGTGCCAGCAGTCCCGGACTAGTGAACTACGAGCAGTACTTC
clone_size: .
j_call: TRBJ2-7
d_call: TRBD2
v_call: TRBV27

cdr3_aa: CASSARGSGWGDTEAFF
cdr3_nt: TGTGCCAGTAGTGCTCGAGGGAGCGGCTGGGGCGACACTGAAGCTTTCTTT
clone_size: .
j_call: TRBJ1-1
d_call: .
v_call: TRBV19

cdr3_aa: CSARTSGEQFF
cdr3_nt: TGCAGTGCTAGGACTAGTGGCGAGCAGTTCTTC
clone_size: .
j_call: TRBJ2-1
d_call: .
v_call: TRBV20-1

cdr3_aa: CASSLVRVKNIQYF
cdr3_nt: TGTGCCAGCAGTTTGGTCAGGGTAAAGAACATTCAGTACTTC
clone_size: .
j_call: TRBJ2-4
d_call: .
v_call: TRBV28

cdr3_aa: CAISPGQGPYNSPLHF
cdr3_nt: TGTGCCATCAGCCCCGGACAGGGCCCGTATAATTCACCCCTCCACTTT
clone_size: .
j_call: TRBJ1-6
d_call: TRBD1
v_call: TRBV10-3

cdr3_aa: CASRGHRGHTEAFF
cdr3_nt: TGTGCCAGCAGAGGTCACAGGGGGCACACTGAAGCTTTCTTT
clone_size: .
j_call: TRBJ1-1
d_call: TRBD1
v_call: TRBV2

cdr3_aa: CASSQGLRNEQFF
cdr3_nt: TGCGCCAGCAGCCAAGGACTACGCAATGAGCAGTTCTTC
clone_size: .
j_call: TRBJ2-1
d_call: .
v_call: TRBV4-1

cdr3_aa: CACSWSSYNEQFF
cdr3_nt: TGTGCCTGCTCCTGGTCCTCCTACAATGAGCAGTTCTTC
clone_size: .
j_call: TRBJ2-1
d_call: .
v_call: TRBV30

cdr3_aa: CASSEGLADTGELFF
cdr3_nt: TGTGCCAGCAGCGAGGGACTAGCGGACACCGGGGAGCTGTTTTTT
clone_size: .
j_call: TRBJ2-2
d_call: TRBD2
v_call: TRBV27

cdr3_aa: CASSLRVPARSGELFF
cdr3_nt: TGTGCCAGCAGTTTACGTGTACCAGCGAGGTCCGGGGAGCTGTTTTTT
clone_size: once
j_call: TRBJ2-2
d_call: .
v_call: TRBV27

cdr3_aa: CASSPVIAGVGEQYF
cdr3_nt: TGTGCCAGCAGTCCCGTAATAGCGGGAGTAGGCGAGCAGTACTTC
clone_size: .
j_call: TRBJ2-7
d_call: TRBD2
v_call: TRBV6-4

cdr3_aa: CASSIWGPGANVLTF
cdr3_nt: TGTGCCAGTAGTATATGGGGGCCTGGGGCCAACGTCCTGACTTTC
clone_size: .
j_call: TRBJ2-6
d_call: .
v_call: TRBV19

cdr3_aa: CASSPWTSGKELNEQFF
cdr3_nt: TGTGCCAGCAGCCCTTGGACTAGCGGGAAGGAGTTGAATGAGCAGTTCTTC
clone_size: .
j_call: TRBJ2-1
d_call: TRBD2
v_call: TRBV3-1/TRBV3-2

cdr3_aa: CASGGFGYTF
cdr3_nt: TGTGCCAGCGGGGGTTTTGGCTACACCTTC
clone_size: .
j_call: TRBJ1-2
d_call: .
v_call: TRBV12-3/TRBV12-4

cdr3_aa: CASSAGMETVGGYTF
cdr3_nt: TGTGCCAGCAGTGCGGGGATGGAGACAGTGGGTGGCTACACCTTC
clone_size: .
j_call: TRBJ1-2
d_call: .
v_call: TRBV25-1

cdr3_aa: CASRYSPRGSAGANVLTF
cdr3_nt: TGTGCCAGTCGATATAGCCCCAGGGGATCCGCTGGGGCCAACGTCCTGACTTTC
clone_size: few
j_call: TRBJ2-6
d_call: .
v_call: TRBV19

cdr3_aa: CASSLGLAGGNNEQFF
cdr3_nt: TGTGCCAGCAGCTTGGGACTAGCGGGAGGGAACAATGAGCAGTTCTTC
clone_size: .
j_call: TRBJ2-1
d_call: TRBD2
v_call: TRBV11-1

cdr3_aa: CASSYQFYEDNEQFF
cdr3_nt: TGTGCCAGCAGTTACCAGTTCTACGAGGACAATGAGCAGTTCTTC
clone_size: .
j_call: TRBJ2-1
d_call: .
v_call: TRBV6-2/TRBV6-3

cdr3_aa: CASSFNIHEKLFF
cdr3_nt: TGTGCCAGCAGTTTCAACATACATGAAAAACTGTTTTTT
clone_size: .
j_call: TRBJ1-4
d_call: .
v_call: TRBV28

cdr3_aa: CASSLYTNTDTQYF
cdr3_nt: TGTGCCAGCAGCTTGTATACAAACACAGATACGCAGTATTTT
clone_size: .
j_call: TRBJ2-3
d_call: .
v_call: TRBV5-6

cdr3_aa: CASRGTGKRYEQYF
cdr3_nt: TGTGCCAGCAGAGGAACAGGGAAACGCTACGAGCAGTACTTC
clone_size: .
j_call: TRBJ2-7
d_call: .
v_call: TRBV13

cdr3_aa: CAWSAWGDTQYF
cdr3_nt: TGTGCCTGGAGTGCGTGGGGAGATACGCAGTATTTT
clone_size: .
j_call: TRBJ2-3
d_call: .
v_call: TRBV30

cdr3_aa: CASSFPGQGWSDTQYF
cdr3_nt: TGTGCCAGCAGCTTCCCCGGACAGGGTTGGTCAGATACGCAGTATTTT
clone_size: once
j_call: TRBJ2-3
d_call: TRBD1
v_call: TRBV5-6

cdr3_aa: CASSFIGTSGSGYNEQFF
cdr3_nt: TGTGCCAGCAGCTTCATCGGGACTAGCGGGAGTGGATACAATGAGCAGTTCTTC
clone_size: .
j_call: TRBJ2-1
d_call: TRBD2
v_call: TRBV7-3

cdr3_aa: CASNRGEVASYTF
cdr3_nt: TGTGCCAGCAACCGAGGTGAGGTTGCAAGCTACACCTTC
clone_size: .
j_call: TRBJ1-2
d_call: .
v_call: TRBV7-2

cdr3_aa: CASSLPGLGAYEQYF
cdr3_nt: TGCGCCAGCAGCCTACCGGGACTGGGGGCCTACGAGCAGTACTTC
clone_size: .
j_call: TRBJ2-7
d_call: .
v_call: TRBV5-1

cdr3_aa: CASSPFTTGTYNYGYTF
cdr3_nt: TGTGCCAGCAGTCCATTCACGACAGGAACTTATAACTATGGCTACACCTTC
clone_size: .
j_call: TRBJ1-2
d_call: .
v_call: TRBV27

cdr3_aa: CASSQEVAQGALEQYF
cdr3_nt: TGCGCCAGCAGCCAAGAAGTTGCACAGGGGGCCCTCGAGCAGTACTTC
clone_size: .
j_call: TRBJ2-7
d_call: TRBD1
v_call: TRBV4-3

cdr3_aa: CASSQVNGPVQDF
cdr3_nt: TGCGCCAGCAGCCAAGTAAATGGTCCAGTACAGGATTTT
clone_size: .
j_call: TRBJ1-3
d_call: .
v_call: TRBV4-1

cdr3_aa: CSVPGLVYNEQFF
cdr3_nt: TGCAGCGTGCCGGGACTAGTCTACAATGAGCAGTTCTTC
clone_size: .
j_call: TRBJ2-1
d_call: TRBD2
v_call: TRBV29-1

cdr3_aa: CASSLVGSSYNEQFF
cdr3_nt: TGTGCCAGCAGCTTGGTGGGTAGCTCCTACAATGAGCAGTTCTTC
clone_size: .
j_call: TRBJ2-1
d_call: .
v_call: TRBV5-8

cdr3_aa: CASSVGLRHNVEQFF
cdr3_nt: TGTGCCAGCAGCGTGGGACTACGTCACAATGTGGAGCAGTTCTTC
clone_size: .
j_call: TRBJ2-1
d_call: TRBD2
v_call: TRBV11-2

cdr3_aa: CASSPGLAEETQYF
cdr3_nt: TGCGCCAGCAGCCCCGGACTAGCGGAAGAGACCCAGTACTTC
clone_size: .
j_call: TRBJ2-5
d_call: TRBD2
v_call: TRBV5-1

cdr3_aa: CASSKDGQGTDTQYF
cdr3_nt: TGTGCCAGCAGCAAAGATGGACAGGGCACAGATACGCAGTATTTT
clone_size: .
j_call: TRBJ2-3
d_call: .
v_call: TRBV21-1

cdr3_aa: CASSTTLFGAGDGYTF
cdr3_nt: TGTGCCAGCAGCACCACCCTCTTCGGGGCAGGGGATGGCTACACCTTC
clone_size: .
j_call: TRBJ1-2
d_call: .
v_call: TRBV27